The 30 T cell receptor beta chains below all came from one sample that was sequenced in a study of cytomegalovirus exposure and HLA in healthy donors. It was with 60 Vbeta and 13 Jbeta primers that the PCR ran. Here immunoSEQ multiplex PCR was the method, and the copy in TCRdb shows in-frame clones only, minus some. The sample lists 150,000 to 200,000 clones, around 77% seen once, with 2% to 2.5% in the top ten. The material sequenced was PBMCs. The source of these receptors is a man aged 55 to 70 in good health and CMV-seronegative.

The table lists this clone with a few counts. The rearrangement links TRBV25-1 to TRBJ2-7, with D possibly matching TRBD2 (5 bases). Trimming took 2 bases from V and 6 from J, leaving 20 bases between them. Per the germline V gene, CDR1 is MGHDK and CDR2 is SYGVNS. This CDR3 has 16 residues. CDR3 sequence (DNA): TGTGCCAGCAGTGAACGTCTATCGGGGAGACCGAGCGAGCAGTACTTC. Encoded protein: CASSERLSGRPSEQYF.

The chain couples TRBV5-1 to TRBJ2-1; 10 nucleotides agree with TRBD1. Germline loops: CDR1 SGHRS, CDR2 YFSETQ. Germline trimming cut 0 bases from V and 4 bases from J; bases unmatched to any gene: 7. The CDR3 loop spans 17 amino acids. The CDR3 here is CASSLVLGTGAYNEQFF. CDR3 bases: TGCGCCAGCAGCTTGGTACTAGGGACAGGGGCTTACAATGAGCAGTTCTTC.

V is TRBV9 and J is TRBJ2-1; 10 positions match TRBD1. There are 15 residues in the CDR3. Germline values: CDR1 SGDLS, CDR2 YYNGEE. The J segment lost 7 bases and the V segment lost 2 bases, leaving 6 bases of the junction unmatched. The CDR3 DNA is TGTGCCAGCAGCGTCGTAGGACAGGGGGGGAATGAGCAGTTCTTC. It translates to CASSVVGQGGNEQFF.

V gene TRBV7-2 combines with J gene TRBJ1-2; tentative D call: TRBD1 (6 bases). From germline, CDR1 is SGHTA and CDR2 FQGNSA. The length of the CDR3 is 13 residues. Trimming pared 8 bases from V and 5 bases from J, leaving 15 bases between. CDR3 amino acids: CASAPQGFYGYTF. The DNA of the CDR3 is TGTGCCAGCGCTCCACAGGGCTTTTATGGCTACACCTTC.

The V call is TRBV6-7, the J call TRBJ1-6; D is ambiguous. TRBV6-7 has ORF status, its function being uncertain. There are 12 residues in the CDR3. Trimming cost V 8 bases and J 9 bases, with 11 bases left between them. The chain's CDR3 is CASPRGCSPLHF. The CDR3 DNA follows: TGTGCCAGCCCCCGGGGATGTTCACCCCTCCACTTT.

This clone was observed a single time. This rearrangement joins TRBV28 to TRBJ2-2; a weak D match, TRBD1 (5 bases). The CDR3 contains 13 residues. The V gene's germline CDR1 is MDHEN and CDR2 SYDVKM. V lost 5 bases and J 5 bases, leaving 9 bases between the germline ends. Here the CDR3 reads CASSTTETGELFF. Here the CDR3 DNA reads TGTGCCAGCAGTACGACAGAAACCGGGGAGCTGTTTTTT.

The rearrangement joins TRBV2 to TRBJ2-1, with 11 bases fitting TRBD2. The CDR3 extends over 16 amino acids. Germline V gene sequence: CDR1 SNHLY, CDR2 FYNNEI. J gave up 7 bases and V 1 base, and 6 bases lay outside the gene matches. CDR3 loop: CASSEGSGGARNEQFF. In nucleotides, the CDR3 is TGTGCCAGCAGTGAAGGTAGCGGGGGGGCTCGGAATGAGCAGTTCTTC.

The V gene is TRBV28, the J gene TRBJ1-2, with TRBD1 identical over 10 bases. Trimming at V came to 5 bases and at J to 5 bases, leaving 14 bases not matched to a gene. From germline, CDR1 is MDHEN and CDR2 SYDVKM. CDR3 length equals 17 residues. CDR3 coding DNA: TGTGCCAGCAGTCGTATCGGGGCGACAGGGGGCGGTTATGGCTACACCTTC. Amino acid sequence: CASSRIGATGGGYGYTF.

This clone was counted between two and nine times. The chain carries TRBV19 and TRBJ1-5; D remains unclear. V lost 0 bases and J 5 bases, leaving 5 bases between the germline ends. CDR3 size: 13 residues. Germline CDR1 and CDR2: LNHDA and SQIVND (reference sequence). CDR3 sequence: CASSIDRDQPQHF. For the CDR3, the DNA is TGTGCCAGTAGTATAGATCGGGATCAGCCCCAGCATTTT.

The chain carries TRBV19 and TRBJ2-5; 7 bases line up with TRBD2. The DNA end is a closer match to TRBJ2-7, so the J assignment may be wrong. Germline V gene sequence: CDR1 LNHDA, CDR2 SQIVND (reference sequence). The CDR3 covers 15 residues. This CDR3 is CASSISELAVREQYF. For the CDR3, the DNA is TGTGCCAGTAGTATTTCGGAGCTAGCGGTACGCGAGCAGTACTTC.

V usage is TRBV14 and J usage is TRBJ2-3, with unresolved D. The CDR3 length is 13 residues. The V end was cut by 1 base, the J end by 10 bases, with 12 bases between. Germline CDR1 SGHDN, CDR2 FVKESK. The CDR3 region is CASSQVVGGPQYF. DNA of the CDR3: TGTGCCAGCAGCCAAGTGGTCGGTGGTCCGCAGTATTTT.

CDR3 in amino acids: CASSFLPGGMGAFF. In DNA form, the CDR3 reads TGTGCCAGCAGTTTTCTTCCAGGGGGCATGGGAGCTTTCTTT. This chain joins TRBV27 and TRBJ1-1; TRBD1 agrees at 8 bases. Trimming removed 3 bases from V and 10 bases from J; junction bases left unmatched: 10. The CDR3 is 14 residues long. Germline V gene sequence: CDR1 MNHEY, CDR2 SMNVEV (reference sequence).

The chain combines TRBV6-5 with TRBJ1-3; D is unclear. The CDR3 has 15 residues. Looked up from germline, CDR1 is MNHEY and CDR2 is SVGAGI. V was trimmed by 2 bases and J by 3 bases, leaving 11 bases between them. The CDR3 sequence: CASSYNIGFGNTIYF. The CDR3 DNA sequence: TGTGCCAGCAGTTACAACATCGGGTTTGGAAACACCATATATTTT.

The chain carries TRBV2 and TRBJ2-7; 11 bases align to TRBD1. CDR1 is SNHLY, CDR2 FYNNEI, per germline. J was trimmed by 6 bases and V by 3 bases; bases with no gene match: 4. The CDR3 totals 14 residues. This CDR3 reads CASSEDRGPSEQYF. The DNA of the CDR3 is TGTGCCAGCAGTGAGGACAGGGGGCCTTCCGAGCAGTACTTC.

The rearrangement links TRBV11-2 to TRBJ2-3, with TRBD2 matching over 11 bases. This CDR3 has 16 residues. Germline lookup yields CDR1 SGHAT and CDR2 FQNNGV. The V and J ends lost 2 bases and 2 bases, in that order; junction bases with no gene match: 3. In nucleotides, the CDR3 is TGTGCCAGCAGCTTAATAGCGGGGGGGAACACAGATACGCAGTATTTT. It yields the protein CASSLIAGGNTDTQYF.

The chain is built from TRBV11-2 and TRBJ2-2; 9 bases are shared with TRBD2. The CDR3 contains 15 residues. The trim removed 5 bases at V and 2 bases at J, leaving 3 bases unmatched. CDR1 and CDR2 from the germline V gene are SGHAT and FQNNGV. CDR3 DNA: TGTGCCAGCAGCCATCTAGCGGGAAACACCGGGGAGCTGTTTTTT. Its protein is CASSHLAGNTGELFF.

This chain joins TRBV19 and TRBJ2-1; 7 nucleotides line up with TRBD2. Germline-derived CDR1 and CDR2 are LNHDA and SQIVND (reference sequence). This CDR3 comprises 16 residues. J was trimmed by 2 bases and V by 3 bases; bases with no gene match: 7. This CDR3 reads CASSIMGGVPYNEQFF. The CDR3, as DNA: TGTGCCAGTAGTATTATGGGGGGGGTCCCCTACAATGAGCAGTTCTTC.

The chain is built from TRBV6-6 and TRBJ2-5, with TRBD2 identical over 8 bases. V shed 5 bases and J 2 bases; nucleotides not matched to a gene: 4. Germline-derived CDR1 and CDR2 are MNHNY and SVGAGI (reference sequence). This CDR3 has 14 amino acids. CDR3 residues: CASSTSGYQETQYF. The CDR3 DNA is TGTGCCAGCAGTACTAGCGGATATCAAGAGACCCAGTACTTC.

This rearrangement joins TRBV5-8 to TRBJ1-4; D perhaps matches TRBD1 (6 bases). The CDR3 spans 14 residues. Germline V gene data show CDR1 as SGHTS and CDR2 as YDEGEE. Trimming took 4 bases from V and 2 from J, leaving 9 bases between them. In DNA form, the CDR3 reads TGTGCCAGCAGCGAAAGGGGGACTAATGAAAAACTGTTTTTT. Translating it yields CASSERGTNEKLFF.

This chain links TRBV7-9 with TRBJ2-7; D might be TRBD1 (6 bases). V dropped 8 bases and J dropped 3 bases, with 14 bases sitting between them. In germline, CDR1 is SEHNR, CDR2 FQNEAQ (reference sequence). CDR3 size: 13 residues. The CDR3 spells CASAGGSHYEQYF. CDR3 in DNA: TGTGCCAGCGCTGGGGGCAGCCACTACGAGCAGTACTTC.

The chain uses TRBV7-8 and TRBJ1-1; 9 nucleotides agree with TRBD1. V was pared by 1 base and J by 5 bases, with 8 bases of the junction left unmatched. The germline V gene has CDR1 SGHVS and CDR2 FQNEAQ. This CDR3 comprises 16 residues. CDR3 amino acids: CASSLVGDRASTEAFF. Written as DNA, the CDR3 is TGTGCCAGCAGCTTAGTGGGGGACAGGGCCTCAACTGAAGCTTTCTTT.

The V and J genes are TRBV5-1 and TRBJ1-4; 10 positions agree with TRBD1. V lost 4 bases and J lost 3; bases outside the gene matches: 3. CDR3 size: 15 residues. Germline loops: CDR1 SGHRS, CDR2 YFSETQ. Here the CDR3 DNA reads TGCGCCAGCAGCCGGGACAGGGGAGCTAATGAAAAACTGTTTTTT. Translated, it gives CASSRDRGANEKLFF. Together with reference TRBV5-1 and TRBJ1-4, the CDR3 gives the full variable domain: KAGVTQTPRYLIKTRGQQVTLSCSPISGHRSVSWYQQTPGQGLQFLFEYFSETQRNKGNFPGRFSGRQFSNSRSEMNVSTLELGDSALYLCASSRDRGANEKLFFGSGTQLSVL.

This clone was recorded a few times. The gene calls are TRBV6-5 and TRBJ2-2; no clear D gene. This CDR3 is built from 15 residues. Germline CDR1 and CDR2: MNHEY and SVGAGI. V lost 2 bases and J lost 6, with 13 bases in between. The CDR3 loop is CASSYGPHTAGELFF. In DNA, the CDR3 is TGTGCCAGCAGTTACGGCCCTCATACCGCCGGGGAGCTGTTTTTT.

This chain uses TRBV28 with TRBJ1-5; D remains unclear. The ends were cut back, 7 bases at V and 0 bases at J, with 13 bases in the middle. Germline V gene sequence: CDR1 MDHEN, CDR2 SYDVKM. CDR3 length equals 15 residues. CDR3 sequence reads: CASIIVGVSNQPQHF. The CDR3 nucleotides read TGTGCCAGCATTATAGTTGGAGTTAGCAATCAGCCCCAGCATTTT.

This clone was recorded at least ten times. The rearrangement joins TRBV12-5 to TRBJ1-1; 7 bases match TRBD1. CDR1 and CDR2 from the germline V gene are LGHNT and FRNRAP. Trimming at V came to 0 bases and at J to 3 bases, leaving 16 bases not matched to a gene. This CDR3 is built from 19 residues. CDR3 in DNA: TGTGCTAGTGGTTTGGTGGCGCTACAGGGGCTAAGAACAGACACTGAAGCTTTCTTT. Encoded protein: CASGLVALQGLRTDTEAFF. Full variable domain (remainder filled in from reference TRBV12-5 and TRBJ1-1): DARVTQTPRHKVTEMGQEVTMRCQPILGHNTVFWYRQTMMQGLELLAYFRNRAPLDDSGMPKDRFSAEMPDATLATLKIQPSEPRDSAVYFCASGLVALQGLRTDTEAFFGQGTRLTVV.

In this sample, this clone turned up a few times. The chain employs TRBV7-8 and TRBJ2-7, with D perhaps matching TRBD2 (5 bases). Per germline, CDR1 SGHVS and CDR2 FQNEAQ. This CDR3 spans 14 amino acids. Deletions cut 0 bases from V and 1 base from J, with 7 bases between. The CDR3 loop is CASSLARLSYEQYF. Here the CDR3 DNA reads TGTGCCAGCAGCTTAGCGCGACTATCCTACGAGCAGTACTTC.

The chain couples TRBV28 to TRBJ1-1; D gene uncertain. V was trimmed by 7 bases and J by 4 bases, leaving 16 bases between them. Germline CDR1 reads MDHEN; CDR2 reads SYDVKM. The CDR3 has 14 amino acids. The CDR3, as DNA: TGTGCCAGCACCCGGGTTTCCCGGGGCACTGAAGCTTTCTTT. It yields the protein CASTRVSRGTEAFF.

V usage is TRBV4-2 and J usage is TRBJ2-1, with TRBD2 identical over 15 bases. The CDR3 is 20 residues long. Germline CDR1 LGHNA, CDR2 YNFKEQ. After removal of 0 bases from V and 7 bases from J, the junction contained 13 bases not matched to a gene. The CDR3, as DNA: TGTGCCAGCAGCCAAGACGGATTGCCCACCGGGACTAGCGGGAGGAATGAGCAGTTCTTC. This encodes CASSQDGLPTGTSGRNEQFF.

The CDR3 DNA reads as TGTGCCAGCAGCGACCCCAGGGTGAACACTGAAGCTTTCTTT. This sequence encodes CASSDPRVNTEAFF. The chain recombines TRBV9 with TRBJ1-1, with a weak D call TRBD1 (5 bases). Trimming removed 3 bases from V and 0 bases from J, with 9 bases in between. CDR1 and CDR2 from the germline V gene are SGDLS and YYNGEE. CDR3 length equals 14 residues.

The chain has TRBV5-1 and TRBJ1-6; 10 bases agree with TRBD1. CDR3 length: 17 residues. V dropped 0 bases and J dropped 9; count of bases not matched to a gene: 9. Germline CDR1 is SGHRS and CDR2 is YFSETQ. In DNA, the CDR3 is TGCGCCAGCAGCTTGGGAGGAACGGACAGGGGGGCTTCACCCCTCCACTTT. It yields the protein CASSLGGTDRGASPLHF.